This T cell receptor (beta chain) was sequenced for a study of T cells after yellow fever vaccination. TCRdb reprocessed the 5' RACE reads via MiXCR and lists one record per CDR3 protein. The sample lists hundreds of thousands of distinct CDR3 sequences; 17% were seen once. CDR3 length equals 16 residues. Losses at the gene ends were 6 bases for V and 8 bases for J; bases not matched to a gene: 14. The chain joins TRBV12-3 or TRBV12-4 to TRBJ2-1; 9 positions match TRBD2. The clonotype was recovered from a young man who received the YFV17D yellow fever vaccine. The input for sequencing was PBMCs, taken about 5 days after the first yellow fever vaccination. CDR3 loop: CASSSTLRGGTDEQFF. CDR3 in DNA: TGTGCCAGCAGCTCCACGTTGCGGGGGGGCACGGATGAGCAGTTCTTC.